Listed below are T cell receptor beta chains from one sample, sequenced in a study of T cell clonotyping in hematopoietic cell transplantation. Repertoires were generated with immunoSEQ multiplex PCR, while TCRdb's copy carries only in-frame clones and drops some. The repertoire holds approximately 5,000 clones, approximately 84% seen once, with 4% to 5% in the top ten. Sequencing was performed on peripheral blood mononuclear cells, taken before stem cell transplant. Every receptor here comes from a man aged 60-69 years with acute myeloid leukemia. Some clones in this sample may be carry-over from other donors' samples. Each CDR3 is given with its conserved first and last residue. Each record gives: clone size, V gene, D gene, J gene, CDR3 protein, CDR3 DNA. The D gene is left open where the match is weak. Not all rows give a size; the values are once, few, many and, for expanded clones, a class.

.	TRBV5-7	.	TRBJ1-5	CASSQVYFNRERQPQHF	TGTGCCAGCAGCCAAGTTTATTTTAACAGGGAGCGGCAGCCCCAGCATTTT
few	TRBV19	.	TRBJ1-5	CASRGDTSNQPQHF	TGTGCCAGTAGGGGGGACACCAGCAATCAGCCCCAGCATTTT
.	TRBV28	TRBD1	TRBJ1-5	CASRRTGGSNQPQHF	TGTGCCAGCAGAAGGACAGGGGGAAGCAATCAGCCCCAGCATTTT
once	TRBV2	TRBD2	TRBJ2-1	CASSEFSGNYNEQFF	TGTGCCAGCAGTGAATTCAGCGGGAACTACAATGAGCAGTTCTTC
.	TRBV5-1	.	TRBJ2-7	CASRTLTGRTYEQYF	TGCGCCAGCAGAACCCTGACGGGGCGAACCTACGAGCAGTACTTC
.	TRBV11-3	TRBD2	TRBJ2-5	CASSTALAGDWETQYF	TGTGCCAGCAGCACCGCATTAGCGGGGGACTGGGAGACCCAGTACTTC
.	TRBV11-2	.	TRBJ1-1	CASSLYIEAFF	TGTGCCAGCAGCTTATATATTGAAGCTTTCTTT
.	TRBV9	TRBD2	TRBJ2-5	CASSSRTSGVETQYF	TGTGCCAGCAGCTCCCGGACTAGCGGGGTAGAGACCCAGTACTTC
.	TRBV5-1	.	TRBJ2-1	CASSLGTQDNEQFF	TGCGCCAGCAGCTTGGGGACCCAGGATAATGAGCAGTTCTTC
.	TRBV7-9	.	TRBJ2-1	CASSLALPRGEQFF	TGTGCCAGCAGCTTAGCCCTCCCACGCGGTGAGCAGTTCTTC
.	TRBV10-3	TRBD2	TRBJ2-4	CAISESLAGGFAAKNIQYF	TGTGCCATCAGTGAGTCTTTAGCGGGAGGTTTTGCGGCCAAAAACATTCAGTACTTC
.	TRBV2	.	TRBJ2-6	CASSERISGANVLTF	TGTGCCAGCAGTGAACGAATCTCTGGGGCCAACGTCCTGACTTTC
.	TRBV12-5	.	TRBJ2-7	CASGLEAEGSYEQYF	TGTGCTAGTGGTTTAGAAGCAGAGGGCTCCTACGAGCAGTACTTC
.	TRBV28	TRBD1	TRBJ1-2	CASSSGQGTYGYTF	TGTGCCAGCAGTTCCGGACAGGGAACCTATGGCTACACCTTC
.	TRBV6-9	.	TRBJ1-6	CASTRPIYNSPLHF	TGTGCCAGCACAAGACCCATTTATAATTCACCCCTCCACTTT
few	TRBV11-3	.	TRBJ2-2	CASSLESTGELFF	TGTGCCAGCAGCTTAGAGAGCACCGGGGAGCTGTTTTTT
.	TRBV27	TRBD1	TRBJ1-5	CASRAGQVTNQPQHF	TGTGCCAGCCGAGCGGGACAGGTCACAAATCAGCCCCAGCATTTT
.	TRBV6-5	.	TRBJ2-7	CASSYGGNVFSYEQYF	TGTGCCAGCAGTTACGGGGGGAACGTCTTCTCCTACGAGCAGTACTTC
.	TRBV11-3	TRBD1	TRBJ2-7	CASSPGQGLFHEQYF	TGTGCCAGCAGCCCGGGACAGGGACTTTTCCACGAGCAGTACTTC
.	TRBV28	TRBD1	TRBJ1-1	CASSWDRPNTEAFF	TGTGCCAGCAGTTGGGACAGGCCGAACACTGAAGCTTTCTTT
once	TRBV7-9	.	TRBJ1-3	CATPQGTGNTIYF	TGTGCCACCCCACAGGGAACTGGAAACACCATATATTTT
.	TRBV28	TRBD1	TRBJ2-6	CASSLWGQGYGANVLTF	TGTGCCAGCAGTTTATGGGGACAGGGGTACGGGGCCAACGTCCTGACTTTC
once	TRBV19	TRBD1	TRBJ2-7	CASRTIDRGIYEQYF	TGTGCCAGTAGGACCATAGACAGGGGGATCTACGAGCAGTACTTC
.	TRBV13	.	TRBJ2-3	CASSLAFVSTDTQYF	TGTGCCAGCAGCCTCGCCTTTGTAAGCACAGATACGCAGTATTTT
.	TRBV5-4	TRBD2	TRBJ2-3	CASSLGLAGTDTQYF	TGTGCCAGCAGCTTGGGGCTAGCGGGCACAGATACGCAGTATTTT
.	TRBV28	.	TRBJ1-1	CANSFSVGTEAFF	TGTGCCAACAGTTTCTCCGTGGGCACTGAAGCTTTCTTT
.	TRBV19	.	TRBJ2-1	CASSIVWAGSYNEQFF	TGTGCCAGTAGTATAGTTTGGGCGGGGTCCTACAATGAGCAGTTCTTC
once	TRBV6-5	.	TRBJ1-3	CASSYSRGEGNTIYF	TGTGCCAGCAGTTACTCAAGGGGCGAAGGAAACACCATATATTTT
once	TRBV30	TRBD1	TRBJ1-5	CAWNQRQGIQPQHF	TGTGCCTGGAATCAAAGACAGGGGATCCAGCCCCAGCATTTT
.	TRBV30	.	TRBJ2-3	CAWSRVDTQYF	TGTGCCTGGAGTAGAGTGGATACGCAGTATTTT
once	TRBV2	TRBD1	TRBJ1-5	CASSFRGADQPQHF	TGTGCCAGCAGTTTCAGGGGGGCCGATCAGCCCCAGCATTTT
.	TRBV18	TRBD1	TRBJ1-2	CASSPYGGQGDYGYTF	TGTGCCAGCTCACCTTATGGGGGACAGGGTGACTATGGCTACACCTTC
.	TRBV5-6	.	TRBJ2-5	CASSYIQETQYF	TGTGCCAGCAGCTACATCCAAGAGACCCAGTACTTC
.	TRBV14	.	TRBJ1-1	CASSRDRNTEAFF	TGTGCCAGCAGCCGAGACAGGAACACTGAAGCTTTCTTT
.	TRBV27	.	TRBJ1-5	CASSHARLTGLADQPQHF	TGTGCCAGCAGCCACGCCCGACTAACAGGGCTAGCAGACCAGCCCCAGCATTTT
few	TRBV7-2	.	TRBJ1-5	CASSLGALGNQPQHF	TGTGCCAGCAGCTTAGGAGCCCTGGGGAATCAGCCCCAGCATTTT
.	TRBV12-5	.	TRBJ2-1	CASGLSYNEQFF	TGTGCTAGTGGTTTGTCATACAATGAGCAGTTCTTC
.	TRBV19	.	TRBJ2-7	CASKGRNEQYF	TGTGCCAGTAAAGGAAGAAACGAGCAGTACTTC
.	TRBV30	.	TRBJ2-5	CAWSLSGETQYF	TGTGCCTGGAGTCTAAGCGGAGAGACCCAGTACTTC
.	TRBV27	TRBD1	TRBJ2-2	CASSLIGTGVTGELFF	TGTGCCAGCAGTTTAATCGGGACAGGAGTCACCGGGGAGCTGTTTTTT
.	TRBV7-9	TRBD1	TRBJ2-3	CASSPRTGRDTQYF	TGTGCCAGCAGCCCCCGGACAGGGAGGGATACGCAGTATTTT
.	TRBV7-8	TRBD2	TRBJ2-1	CASSSPAGGLNNEQFF	TGTGCCAGCAGCTCCCCTGCGGGGGGGCTTAACAATGAGCAGTTCTTC
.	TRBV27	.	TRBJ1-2	CASSLSMGGASGYTF	TGTGCCAGCAGTTTATCGATGGGGGGGGCGAGTGGCTACACCTTC
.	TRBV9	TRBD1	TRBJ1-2	CASSFPGTGNFNYGYTF	TGTGCCAGCAGCTTCCCCGGGACAGGGAACTTTAACTATGGCTACACCTTC
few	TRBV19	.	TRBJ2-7	CASSIGRVYEQYF	TGTGCCAGTAGTATTGGCAGGGTCTACGAGCAGTACTTC
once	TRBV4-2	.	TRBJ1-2	CASSQPTRGGDGYTF	TGTGCCAGCAGCCAACCGACACGGGGGGGTGATGGCTACACCTTC
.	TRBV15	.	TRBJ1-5	CATSREEVQPQHF	TGTGCCACCAGCAGAGAAGAGGTTCAGCCCCAGCATTTT
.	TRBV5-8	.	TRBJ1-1	CASSFGLNTEAFF	TGTGCCAGCAGCTTTGGACTGAACACTGAAGCTTTCTTT
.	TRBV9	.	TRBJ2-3	CASSPRGAPPDTQYF	TGTGCCAGCAGCCCCCGCGGTGCCCCCCCAGATACGCAGTATTTT
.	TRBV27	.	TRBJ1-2	CASSLRQSNYGYTF	TGTGCCAGCAGTTTACGACAGAGTAACTATGGCTACACCTTC
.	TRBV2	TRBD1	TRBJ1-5	CASSQDRGNQPQHF	TGTGCCAGCAGTCAGGACAGGGGCAATCAGCCCCAGCATTTT
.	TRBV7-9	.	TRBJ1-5	CASSLSGGSQPQHF	TGTGCCAGCAGCTTAAGTGGGGGTAGTCAGCCCCAGCATTTT
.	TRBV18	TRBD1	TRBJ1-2	CASSQQGVDGYTF	TGTGCCAGCTCACAGCAGGGGGTGGATGGCTACACCTTC
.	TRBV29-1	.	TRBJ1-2	CSGLSLDGYYGYTF	TGCAGCGGCCTTAGCCTGGACGGTTACTATGGCTACACCTTC
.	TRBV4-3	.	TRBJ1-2	CASSHKPNYGYTF	TGCGCCAGCAGCCACAAACCTAACTATGGCTACACCTTC
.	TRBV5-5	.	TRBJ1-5	CASSFHRDQPQHF	TGTGCCAGCAGCTTTCATCGCGATCAGCCCCAGCATTTT
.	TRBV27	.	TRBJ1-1	CARTGTVNTEAFF	TGTGCCAGGACCGGGACGGTGAACACTGAAGCTTTCTTT
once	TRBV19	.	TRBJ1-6	CASSIGGLTYNSPLHF	TGTGCCAGTAGTATAGGGGGGCTAACCTATAATTCACCCCTCCACTTT
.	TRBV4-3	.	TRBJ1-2	CASSHGTLNNYGYTF	TGCGCCAGCAGCCACGGGACTCTGAATAACTATGGCTACACCTTC
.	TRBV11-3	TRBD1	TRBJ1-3	CASSGQGTSSGNTIYF	TGTGCCAGCAGCGGACAGGGGACTTCCTCTGGAAACACCATATATTTT